Shown below are 32 T cell receptor beta chains from a single sample sequenced in a study of T cell responses to AZD1222 COVID-19 vaccine. The protocol was immunoSEQ multiplex PCR, while the TCRdb copy is restricted to in-frame clones and leaves out a portion. The sample carries 110,000 or so clones, about 90% recorded once. The sample was peripheral blood, taken on day 0 of AZD1222 vaccination. These receptor sequences come from an adult in good health.

CDR3 in DNA: TGTGCCAGCAGCTTTACCCCCCGGGGGCGGGACGAGCAGTACTTC. This gives the protein CASSFTPRGRDEQYF. The chain carries TRBV7-2 and TRBJ2-7, with D tentatively TRBD1 or TRBD2 (6 bases each). CDR3 size: 15 residues. With 3 bases removed from V and 5 bases from J, the gap between germline ends came to 17 bases. From germline, CDR1 is SGHTA and CDR2 FQGNSA.

This chain uses TRBV7-3 with TRBJ2-2, with D perhaps assigned TRBD1 or TRBD2 (5 bases each). The CDR3 length is 16 residues. The germline gives CDR1 SGHTA, CDR2 FQGTGA. The ends were cut back, 2 bases at V and 3 bases at J, with 13 bases in the middle. CDR3 nucleotides: TGTGCCAGCAGCTTAGGCCGGGGCCCTTACACCGGGGAGCTGTTTTTT. It yields the protein CASSLGRGPYTGELFF.

The chain uses TRBV6-2 or TRBV6-3 and TRBJ2-1, with a tentative D call TRBD2 (6 bases). CDR3 size: 14 residues. V was cut by 2 bases and J by 12 bases, with 17 bases left in between. The germline V gene encodes CDR1 MNHEY and CDR2 SVGEGT. This CDR3 is CASSYGGGAPGQFF. In nucleotides, the CDR3 is TGTGCCAGCAGTTACGGGGGAGGTGCCCCAGGGCAGTTCTTC.

The chain recombines TRBV7-9 with TRBJ1-6, with D possibly being TRBD1 (6 bases). The V gene's germline CDR1 is SEHNR and CDR2 FQNEAQ (reference sequence). The CDR3 is made up of 17 amino acids. V dropped 6 bases and J dropped 5 bases, with 20 bases sitting between them. In nucleotides, the CDR3 is TGTGCCAGCAGTCTTCCGGTGGGGGGCCCCCATAATTCACCCCTCCACTTT. It is translated as CASSLPVGGPHNSPLHF.

The rearrangement joins TRBV19 to TRBJ1-2; 12 nucleotides line up with TRBD1. The germline gives CDR1 LNHDA, CDR2 SQIVND (reference sequence). The J segment lost 7 bases and the V segment lost 5 bases, leaving 5 bases of the junction unmatched. The CDR3 is 14 amino acids. DNA for the CDR3: TGTGCCAGTAGTGTGGGACAGGGGGCCGGTGGCTACACCTTC. It specifies CASSVGQGAGGYTF.

The chain recombines TRBV19 with TRBJ2-7; 8 nucleotides agree with TRBD1. CDR1 and CDR2 from the germline V gene are LNHDA and SQIVND (reference sequence). The CDR3 loop spans 12 amino acids. Unmatched junction bases numbered 3, after V lost 9 bases and J lost 2 bases. CDR3 coding DNA: TGTGCCAGCGGGGACAGGACCTACGAGCAGTACTTC. Amino acids: CASGDRTYEQYF.

The J gene is TRBJ2-7, the V gene TRBV12-3 or TRBV12-4; 10 bases map to TRBD2. This CDR3 is built from 13 residues. V was clipped by 6 bases and J by 9 bases; unmatched bases: 8. The CDR3 spells CASSPTSGTVQYF. The CDR3 nucleotides read TGTGCCAGCAGCCCTACTAGCGGGACGGTGCAGTACTTC.

This clone was observed a single time. The rearrangement uses TRBV7-9 and TRBJ2-7; D is perhaps TRBD2 (6 bases). CDR3 length: 15 residues. Trimming took 1 base from V and 2 from J, leaving 12 bases between them. Germline lookup yields CDR1 SEHNR and CDR2 FQNEAQ (reference sequence). CDR3 residues: CASSLGGEEPYEQYF. The CDR3 DNA reads as TGTGCCAGCAGCTTAGGAGGGGAGGAACCCTACGAGCAGTACTTC.

V is TRBV21-1 and J is TRBJ1-2; the table's D call of TRBD1 was not tested on the DNA. TRBV21-1 counts as a pseudogene. The length of the CDR3 is 16 residues. The CDR3 reads CASSPPGQGNHDGYTF. The CDR3 bases are TGTGCCAGCAGCCCGCCGGGACAGGGGAACCACGACGGCTACACCTTC.

This chain joins TRBV27 and TRBJ2-5; D possibly corresponds to TRBD1 (6 bases). This CDR3 is 15 amino acids long. CDR1 MNHEY and CDR2 SMNVEV come from the germline V gene (reference sequence). The V and J ends lost 5 bases and 2 bases respectively, with 15 bases between them. The CDR3 bases are TGTGCCAGCAGTCCCATCGACAGGCTTCAAGAGACCCAGTACTTC. It yields the protein CASSPIDRLQETQYF.

The rearrangement joins TRBV24-1 to TRBJ1-2; tentatively, D is TRBD1 (5 bases). Germline assignment: CDR1 KGHDR and CDR2 SFDVKD. The CDR3 covers 14 residues. Trimming stripped 6 bases from V and 6 bases from J, with 16 bases between. CDR3 sequence reads: CATSRGRAPHGYTF. The CDR3 DNA reads as TGTGCCACCAGTCGAGGCAGGGCCCCCCATGGCTACACCTTC.

The V and J genes are TRBV15 and TRBJ1-6, with D possibly TRBD1 on 5 matching bases. The germline V gene has CDR1 LNHNV and CDR2 YYDKDF (reference sequence). V shed 3 bases and J shed 6 bases, with 9 bases lying between them. The CDR3 consists of 14 residues. The CDR3 sequence is CATSRAGTNSPLHF. The CDR3 DNA reads as TGTGCCACCAGCAGGGCAGGGACTAATTCACCCCTCCACTTT. Drawing the rest from reference TRBV15 and TRBJ1-6, the complete variable domain is DAMVIQNPRYQVTQFGKPVTLSCSQTLNHNVMYWYQQKSSQAPKLLFHYYDKDFNNEADTPDNFQSRRPNTSFCFLDIRSPGLGDTAMYLCATSRAGTNSPLHFGNGTRLTVT.

This chain joins TRBV6-5 and TRBJ1-5; possibly TRBD1 for D (5 bases). V lost 1 base and J lost 5, with 12 bases in between. The CDR3 totals 15 residues. Germline V CDR1 and CDR2: MNHEY, SVGAGI. The CDR3 DNA is TGTGCCAGCAGTTACTACGTGGGGGAAGATCAGCCCCAGCATTTT. It yields the protein CASSYYVGEDQPQHF.

The chain recombines TRBV5-8 with TRBJ2-7; D remains ambiguous. CDR3 length equals 12 residues. Germline V gene sequence: CDR1 SGHTS, CDR2 YDEGEE. Trimming removed 7 bases at V and 1 base at J, with 9 bases between. The CDR3 DNA is TGTGCCAGCGCGAGAGGTTCCTACGAGCAGTACTTC. Its protein product is CASARGSYEQYF. The full variable domain, its missing parts supplied by reference TRBV5-8 and TRBJ2-7, is EAGVTQSPTHLIKTRGQQATLRCSPISGHTSVYWYQQALGLGLQFLLWYDEGEERNRGNFPPRFSGRQFPNYSSELNVNALELEDSALYLCASARGSYEQYFGPGTRLTVT.

The chain joins TRBV5-1 to TRBJ2-1; D perhaps matches TRBD2 (6 bases). CDR3 length: 12 residues. The V gene lost 1 base and the J gene lost 8 bases, with 7 bases spanning the gap. CDR1 and CDR2 from the germline V gene are SGHRS and YFSETQ. DNA of the CDR3: TGCGCCAGCAGCTTGCGGGACTATGAGCAGTTCTTC. Translation: CASSLRDYEQFF.

The chain joins TRBV10-3 to TRBJ2-7; D is uncertain. CDR3 length: 14 residues. The V end lost 3 bases, the J end lost 2 bases, and 11 bases lay between the germline ends. CDR1 and CDR2 (germline): ENHRY, SYGVKD. The CDR3 loop reads CAISDFMAPYEQYF. The CDR3 nucleotides are TGTGCCATCAGTGATTTCATGGCACCCTACGAGCAGTACTTC.

In its sample, this clone was seen once. The J gene is TRBJ1-5, the V gene TRBV19, with unresolved D. The CDR3 runs 14 residues. The V end lost 4 bases, the J end lost 11 bases, and 18 bases lay between the germline ends. Looked up from germline, CDR1 is LNHDA and CDR2 is SQIVND (reference sequence). The DNA for the CDR3 is TGTGCCAGTAGTACCCGGCCGTTTCGAGAGGCCCAGCATTTT. It encodes CASSTRPFREAQHF. The variable domain in full, completed from reference TRBV19 and TRBJ1-5, reads DGGITQSPKYLFRKEGQNVTLSCEQNLNHDAMYWYRQDPGQGLRLIYYSQIVNDFQKGDIAEGYSVSREKKESFPLTVTSAQKNPTAFYLCASSTRPFREAQHFGDGTRLSIL.

This chain joins TRBV28 and TRBJ2-3, with D perhaps TRBD2 (6 bases). Trimming shortened V by 7 bases and J by 4 bases, and 18 bases separated the two germline ends. The CDR3 length is 15 residues. Germline V gives CDR1 MDHEN, CDR2 SYDVKM. The DNA of the CDR3 is TGTGCCAGCACCAGGCCACCAACGGGGGCAGATACGCAGTATTTT. This codes for CASTRPPTGADTQYF.

This clone was seen a few times. V is TRBV29-1 and J is TRBJ2-7; D is unresolved. Germline CDR1 is SQVTM and CDR2 is ANQGSEA. The CDR3 extends over 11 amino acids. V lost 4 bases and J lost 4, with 8 bases in between. DNA for the CDR3: TGCAGCGTTGCGACGGATTACGAGCAGTACTTC. It codes for CSVATDYEQYF.

This sequence joins TRBV5-8 and TRBJ1-1; no clear D gene. The V end was cut by 4 bases, the J end by 4 bases, with 14 bases between. The CDR3 runs 14 residues. Germline CDR1 reads SGHTS; CDR2 reads YDEGEE. The CDR3 loop is CASSPGPTFTEAFF. The CDR3, as DNA: TGTGCCAGCAGCCCAGGCCCCACATTCACTGAAGCTTTCTTT.

The chain has TRBV12-5 and TRBJ1-6, with a tentative D call TRBD1 (5 bases). Germline values: CDR1 LGHNT, CDR2 FRNRAP. This CDR3 has 15 amino acids. The V end lost 6 bases, the J end lost 9 bases, and 18 bases lay between the germline ends. Here the CDR3 DNA reads TGTGCTAGTGGCATAATCGGACAATCCAGTTCACCCCTCCACTTT. Amino acid sequence: CASGIIGQSSSPLHF. Filled out from reference TRBV12-5 and TRBJ1-6, the complete variable domain reads DARVTQTPRHKVTEMGQEVTMRCQPILGHNTVFWYRQTMMQGLELLAYFRNRAPLDDSGMPKDRFSAEMPDATLATLKIQPSEPRDSAVYFCASGIIGQSSSPLHFGNGTRLTVT.

This clone has a single count. V and J are TRBV5-1 and TRBJ2-3; 8 positions match TRBD2. There are 16 residues in the CDR3. J was trimmed by 1 base and V by 9 bases; bases with no gene match: 13. Germline V lookup: CDR1 SGHRS, CDR2 YFSETQ. The CDR3: CATRIGVAGRTDTQYF. DNA for the CDR3: TGCGCCACACGAATCGGGGTAGCGGGGCGCACAGATACGCAGTATTTT.

The genes are TRBV2 and TRBJ1-2; D unclear. Trimming cost V 7 bases and J 2 bases, with 8 bases left between them. Per germline, CDR1 SNHLY and CDR2 FYNNEI. This CDR3 is built from 12 residues. For the CDR3, the DNA is TGTGCCAGCATGGCACGAAACTATGGCTACACCTTC. It encodes CASMARNYGYTF.

This clone was seen only once. V is TRBV7-3 and J is TRBJ2-7; D gene uncertain. In germline, CDR1 is SGHTA, CDR2 FQGTGA. Trimming shortened V by 2 bases and J by 3 bases, and 8 bases separated the two germline ends. CDR3 length equals 13 residues. The CDR3 DNA sequence: TGTGCCAGCAGCTTATCCGGAAGCTACGAGCAGTACTTC. Protein: CASSLSGSYEQYF.

This chain links TRBV19 with TRBJ1-4; TRBD1 might be the D (5 bases). V was clipped by 7 bases and J by 7 bases, with 16 bases between them. Germline CDR1 LNHDA, CDR2 SQIVND (reference sequence). The CDR3 is 14 amino acids. As DNA, the CDR3 is TGTGCCAGTACCTTGGGGACGGGAGGTGAAAAACTGTTTTTT. This encodes CASTLGTGGEKLFF.

The rearrangement uses TRBV5-6 and TRBJ1-5, with TRBD1 as a possible D gene (5 bases). V gave up 0 bases and J gave up 3 bases, with 10 bases separating them. CDR3 length: 15 residues. CDR1 is SGHDT, CDR2 YYEEEE, per germline. The CDR3 loop reads CASSLAGTPNQPQHF. In DNA form, the CDR3 reads TGTGCCAGCAGCTTGGCCGGGACGCCCAATCAGCCCCAGCATTTT.

The V gene is TRBV12-5, the J gene TRBJ1-4, with D unclear. Trimming removed 6 bases from V and 13 bases from J, with 15 bases in between. From germline, CDR1 is LGHNT and CDR2 FRNRAP. The CDR3 totals 12 residues. This chain's CDR3 is CASGNGRERLFF. CDR3 DNA: TGTGCTAGTGGAAACGGACGGGAGAGACTGTTTTTT.

This rearrangement joins TRBV6-5 to TRBJ1-5; D not resolved. The CDR3 contains 14 residues. Trimming took 0 bases from V and 6 from J, leaving 9 bases between them. The V gene's germline CDR1 is MNHEY and CDR2 SVGAGI. CDR3 nucleotide sequence: TGTGCCAGCAGTTACTCCGGCCGGGGTCAGCCCCAGCATTTT. This encodes CASSYSGRGQPQHF.

This clone has just one count. V is TRBV15 and J is TRBJ2-1; 9 nucleotides match TRBD1. CDR1 is LNHNV and CDR2 is YYDKDF in the germline V gene (reference sequence). This CDR3 is 15 amino acids long. With V trimmed by 7 bases and J by 4 bases, 8 bases remained unmatched. CDR3 nucleotides: TGTGCCACCACGGCTTGGGACAGGGAATACAATGAGCAGTTCTTC. Its protein product is CATTAWDREYNEQFF.

CDR3 bases: TGCGCCAGCAGCGTGGGGGTAGGGAACACTGAAGCTTTCTTT. Its translation: CASSVGVGNTEAFF. The rearrangement joins TRBV5-1 to TRBJ1-1; TRBD1 is a possible D gene (5 bases). This CDR3 has 14 residues. The V gene lost 4 bases and the J gene lost 1 base, with 11 bases spanning the gap. Germline CDR1 and CDR2: SGHRS and YFSETQ.

The chain employs TRBV7-8 and TRBJ1-4; no clear D gene. The length of the CDR3 is 13 residues. Germline CDR1 is SGHVS and CDR2 is FQNEAQ. V shed 7 bases and J shed 1 base, with 7 bases lying between them. The CDR3 protein is CASTGRTNEKLFF. In DNA, the CDR3 is TGTGCCAGCACTGGCAGAACTAATGAAAAACTGTTTTTT.

This clone was counted a single time. The V and J genes are TRBV14 and TRBJ1-2; 7 bases line up with TRBD1. J gave up 1 base and V 3 bases, and 5 bases lay outside the gene matches. Germline V gene lookup returns CDR1 SGHDN and CDR2 FVKESK. This CDR3 has 15 amino acids. Here the CDR3 reads CASSHRGQINYGYTF. The CDR3, as DNA: TGTGCCAGCAGCCACCGGGGACAGATTAACTATGGCTACACCTTC.